The sequence of this TCR beta chain was determined in a study of T cell responses to AZD1222 COVID-19 vaccine. Study results and caveats: With two AZD1222 doses given, Spike-specific TCR breadth and depth both rose. Spike-wide vaccine-associated CD4 TCRs dominated at 160-218 and 743-854. Donors skewed white British and female; clonal diversity was possibly underestimated.

Notes on this clone: Its antigen is as yet unknown.

From germline, CDR1 is SGHNT and CDR2 YENEEA. Trimming removed 4 bases at V and 2 bases at J, with 8 bases between. The CDR3 totals 13 residues. The protocol was immunoSEQ multiplex PCR, while the TCRdb copy is restricted to in-frame clones and leaves out a portion. This sample yields roughly 180,000 clones, of which about 91% are seen a single time; around 2% belongs to the top ten. The gene calls are TRBV11-3 and TRBJ2-5; D may be TRBD2 (6 bases). Sequencing was performed on peripheral blood, taken on day 0 of AZD1222 vaccination. The receptor comes from an adult in good health. CDR3 protein: CASSSDYQETQYF. The DNA for the CDR3 is TGTGCCAGCAGCTCGGACTATCAAGAGACCCAGTACTTC.